This is a list of T cell receptor beta chains from one sample in a study of neurological immune-mediated disorders. TCRdb itself ran the 5' RACE reads through MiXCR, one entry per CDR3 protein. The repertoire holds 100,000 to 150,000 distinct CDR3 sequences, with 3.2% as singletons. Source material: PBMCs. Every receptor here comes from a young woman with multiple sclerosis. Each CDR3 is given with its conserved first and last residue. The order of the fields is CDR3 length, D gene, J gene, clone size, V gene, CDR3 protein, CDR3 DNA. A D gene is named only where the DNA matches it firmly. Expanded clones get a size class; other rows say once, few or many, or leave the size out.

CDR3 length: 16; D gene: TRBD2; J gene: TRBJ2-5; clone size: many; V gene: TRBV12-3/TRBV12-4; CDR3 protein: CASSLSTAGGRETQYF; CDR3 DNA: TGTGCCAGCAGTTTAAGTACCGCGGGAGGGCGCGAGACCCAGTACTTC
CDR3 length: 12; D gene: NA; J gene: TRBJ2-5; clone size: few; V gene: TRBV5-1; CDR3 protein: CASSHPEETQYF; CDR3 DNA: TGCGCCAGCAGCCACCCCGAAGAGACCCAGTACTTC
CDR3 length: 18; D gene: NA; J gene: TRBJ2-4; clone size: many; V gene: TRBV20-1; CDR3 protein: CSARDGGAPGWSKNIQYF; CDR3 DNA: TGCAGTGCTAGAGACGGGGGCGCGCCAGGATGGTCCAAAAACATTCAGTACTTC
CDR3 length: 14; D gene: NA; J gene: TRBJ1-5; clone size: few; V gene: TRBV20-1; CDR3 protein: CSARAAFSNQPQHF; CDR3 DNA: TGCAGTGCTAGAGCAGCCTTTAGCAATCAGCCCCAGCATTTT
CDR3 length: 13; D gene: NA; J gene: TRBJ1-2; clone size: many; V gene: TRBV5-1; CDR3 protein: CASSLEQNYGYTF; CDR3 DNA: TGCGCCAGCAGCTTGGAGCAGAACTATGGCTACACCTTC
CDR3 length: 13; D gene: NA; J gene: TRBJ1-1; clone size: NA; V gene: TRBV20-1; CDR3 protein: CSATRGFNTEAFF; CDR3 DNA: TGCAGTGCTACCAGGGGCTTTAACACTGAAGCTTTCTTT
CDR3 length: 13; D gene: TRBD2; J gene: TRBJ2-7; clone size: many; V gene: TRBV7-2; CDR3 protein: CASSLAGVGEQYF; CDR3 DNA: TGTGCCAGCAGCTTGGCGGGAGTCGGGGAGCAGTACTTC
CDR3 length: 13; D gene: NA; J gene: TRBJ1-2; clone size: many; V gene: TRBV5-5; CDR3 protein: CASSLVSGYGYTF; CDR3 DNA: TGTGCCAGCAGCTTGGTATCAGGATATGGCTACACCTTC
CDR3 length: 16; D gene: NA; J gene: TRBJ1-1; clone size: many; V gene: TRBV20-1; CDR3 protein: CSARQTPGQPNTEAFF; CDR3 DNA: TGCAGTGCTAGACAGACCCCGGGACAACCGAACACTGAAGCTTTCTTT
CDR3 length: 13; D gene: NA; J gene: TRBJ1-1; clone size: many; V gene: TRBV7-9; CDR3 protein: CASSRGTNTEAFF; CDR3 DNA: TGTGCCAGCAGCCGGGGGACGAACACTGAAGCTTTCTTT
CDR3 length: 15; D gene: TRBD1; J gene: TRBJ2-3; clone size: many; V gene: TRBV7-2; CDR3 protein: CASSLGQGSTDTQYF; CDR3 DNA: TGTGCCAGCAGCTTAGGACAGGGAAGCACAGATACGCAGTATTTT
CDR3 length: 14; D gene: NA; J gene: TRBJ1-1; clone size: many; V gene: TRBV28; CDR3 protein: CASSLLTGNTEAFF; CDR3 DNA: TGTGCCAGCAGTTTACTAACAGGGAACACTGAAGCTTTCTTT
CDR3 length: 12; D gene: NA; J gene: TRBJ1-1; clone size: many; V gene: TRBV12-3/TRBV12-4; CDR3 protein: CASSADRFEAFF; CDR3 DNA: TGTGCCAGCAGTGCGGACCGATTTGAAGCTTTCTTT
CDR3 length: 14; D gene: NA; J gene: TRBJ1-2; clone size: many; V gene: TRBV12-5; CDR3 protein: CASAPAREDYGYTF; CDR3 DNA: TGTGCTAGTGCCCCGGCGAGGGAGGACTATGGCTACACCTTC
CDR3 length: 17; D gene: TRBD1; J gene: TRBJ1-2; clone size: many; V gene: TRBV4-3; CDR3 protein: CASSQDRGSQGADGYTF; CDR3 DNA: TGCGCCAGCAGCCAAGATCGGGGGTCCCAGGGGGCCGATGGCTACACCTTC
CDR3 length: 15; D gene: TRBD2; J gene: TRBJ2-1; clone size: many; V gene: TRBV20-1; CDR3 protein: CSARAGLAGYNEQFF; CDR3 DNA: TGCAGTGCTAGGGCAGGACTAGCGGGTTACAATGAGCAGTTCTTC
CDR3 length: 16; D gene: TRBD1; J gene: TRBJ2-7; clone size: many; V gene: TRBV5-4; CDR3 protein: CASSLYVGQGSYEQYF; CDR3 DNA: TGTGCCAGCAGCTTGTATGTGGGACAGGGATCCTACGAGCAGTACTTC
CDR3 length: 14; D gene: NA; J gene: TRBJ2-1; clone size: many; V gene: TRBV20-1; CDR3 protein: CSASRASVYNEQFF; CDR3 DNA: TGCAGTGCTAGTAGGGCTAGCGTTTACAATGAGCAGTTCTTC
CDR3 length: 15; D gene: TRBD1; J gene: TRBJ1-2; clone size: many; V gene: TRBV7-2; CDR3 protein: CASSLSSQTGVGYTF; CDR3 DNA: TGTGCCAGCAGCTTATCATCACAAACAGGGGTCGGCTACACCTTC
CDR3 length: 16; D gene: TRBD1; J gene: TRBJ2-1; clone size: many; V gene: TRBV7-8; CDR3 protein: CASSFDGGTGYNEQFF; CDR3 DNA: TGTGCCAGCAGCTTCGACGGCGGGACAGGGTACAATGAGCAGTTCTTC
CDR3 length: 12; D gene: NA; J gene: TRBJ1-6; clone size: NA; V gene: TRBV20-1; CDR3 protein: CSDKTGDSPLHF; CDR3 DNA: TGCAGTGATAAAACAGGAGACTCACCCCTCCACTTT
CDR3 length: 14; D gene: TRBD1; J gene: TRBJ2-5; clone size: many; V gene: TRBV7-7; CDR3 protein: CASSQNPGGETQYF; CDR3 DNA: TGTGCCAGCAGCCAGAACCCAGGGGGCGAGACCCAGTACTTC
CDR3 length: 15; D gene: NA; J gene: TRBJ1-3; clone size: many; V gene: TRBV20-1; CDR3 protein: CSARDNREAGNTIYF; CDR3 DNA: TGCAGTGCTAGAGACAACAGGGAGGCTGGAAACACCATATATTTT
CDR3 length: 14; D gene: NA; J gene: TRBJ1-1; clone size: many; V gene: TRBV7-9; CDR3 protein: CASSERTGNTEAFF; CDR3 DNA: TGTGCCAGCAGTGAAAGGACGGGGAACACTGAAGCTTTCTTT
CDR3 length: 16; D gene: NA; J gene: TRBJ2-3; clone size: many; V gene: TRBV7-2; CDR3 protein: CASSLVGTGLTDTQYF; CDR3 DNA: TGTGCCAGCAGCTTAGTAGGGACTGGTCTCACAGATACGCAGTATTTT
CDR3 length: 15; D gene: NA; J gene: TRBJ2-7; clone size: many; V gene: TRBV6-2/TRBV6-3; CDR3 protein: CASSYASLVPHEQYF; CDR3 DNA: TGTGCCAGCAGTTACGCCTCTCTCGTACCCCACGAGCAGTACTTC
CDR3 length: 16; D gene: TRBD2; J gene: TRBJ2-3; clone size: many; V gene: TRBV5-4; CDR3 protein: CASSSQTSGRTDTQYF; CDR3 DNA: TGTGCCAGCAGCTCCCAGACTAGCGGGAGAACAGATACGCAGTATTTT
CDR3 length: 15; D gene: TRBD2; J gene: TRBJ2-5; clone size: many; V gene: TRBV7-6; CDR3 protein: CASSVTSGRGETQYF; CDR3 DNA: TGTGCCAGCAGCGTGACCAGCGGGAGAGGGGAGACCCAGTACTTC
CDR3 length: 15; D gene: TRBD2; J gene: TRBJ2-5; clone size: many; V gene: TRBV7-2; CDR3 protein: CASSFAGGPRETQYF; CDR3 DNA: TGTGCCAGCAGCTTCGCGGGGGGGCCTAGAGAGACCCAGTACTTC
CDR3 length: 14; D gene: NA; J gene: TRBJ2-2; clone size: many; V gene: TRBV4-1; CDR3 protein: CASSQGQNTGELFF; CDR3 DNA: TGCGCCAGCAGCCAAGGGCAGAACACCGGGGAGCTGTTTTTT
CDR3 length: 11; D gene: NA; J gene: TRBJ1-4; clone size: many; V gene: TRBV12-3/TRBV12-4; CDR3 protein: CASSGSEKLFF; CDR3 DNA: TGTGCCAGTTCGGGGAGCGAAAAACTGTTTTTT
CDR3 length: 13; D gene: NA; J gene: TRBJ1-2; clone size: many; V gene: TRBV20-1; CDR3 protein: CSARPGARYGYTF; CDR3 DNA: TGCAGTGCTAGGCCCGGGGCCCGTTATGGCTACACCTTC
CDR3 length: 15; D gene: NA; J gene: TRBJ1-1; clone size: many; V gene: TRBV20-1; CDR3 protein: CSARSLQGGHTEAFF; CDR3 DNA: TGCAGTGCTAGAAGTCTGCAGGGCGGGCACACTGAAGCTTTCTTT
CDR3 length: 13; D gene: NA; J gene: TRBJ2-1; clone size: many; V gene: TRBV5-1; CDR3 protein: CASSTGSNNEQFF; CDR3 DNA: TGCGCCAGCAGCACCGGGAGCAACAATGAGCAGTTCTTC
CDR3 length: 14; D gene: TRBD1; J gene: TRBJ1-1; clone size: NA; V gene: TRBV27; CDR3 protein: CASSRDRVSTEAFF; CDR3 DNA: TGTGCCAGCAGCCGCGACAGGGTGAGCACTGAAGCTTTCTTT
CDR3 length: 12; D gene: TRBD1; J gene: TRBJ2-7; clone size: many; V gene: TRBV20-1; CDR3 protein: CSATWTGQEQYF; CDR3 DNA: TGCAGTGCTACCTGGACAGGGCAGGAGCAGTACTTC
CDR3 length: 15; D gene: NA; J gene: TRBJ2-3; clone size: few; V gene: TRBV5-1; CDR3 protein: CASSTGGSSTDTQYF; CDR3 DNA: TGCGCCAGCAGCACCGGGGGTAGTAGCACAGATACGCAGTATTTT
CDR3 length: 13; D gene: NA; J gene: TRBJ1-4; clone size: many; V gene: TRBV27; CDR3 protein: CASRGATNEKLFF; CDR3 DNA: TGTGCCAGCAGAGGAGCTACTAATGAAAAACTGTTTTTT
CDR3 length: 11; D gene: TRBD1; J gene: TRBJ1-1; clone size: many; V gene: TRBV7-9; CDR3 protein: CASSEDRGAFF; CDR3 DNA: TGTGCCAGCAGCGAAGACAGGGGAGCTTTCTTT
CDR3 length: 16; D gene: NA; J gene: TRBJ2-5; clone size: many; V gene: TRBV7-9; CDR3 protein: CASSSSFSGVEETQYF; CDR3 DNA: TGTGCCAGCAGCTCCTCCTTTTCAGGGGTAGAAGAGACCCAGTACTTC
CDR3 length: 15; D gene: NA; J gene: TRBJ2-7; clone size: many; V gene: TRBV5-1; CDR3 protein: CASSIGQSHSYEQYF; CDR3 DNA: TGCGCCAGCAGCATAGGACAGTCGCACTCCTACGAGCAGTACTTC
CDR3 length: 14; D gene: TRBD2; J gene: TRBJ2-1; clone size: many; V gene: TRBV5-1; CDR3 protein: CATSLAGGPSEQFF; CDR3 DNA: TGCGCCACTTCACTAGCGGGGGGGCCGAGTGAGCAGTTCTTC
CDR3 length: 11; D gene: NA; J gene: TRBJ2-7; clone size: NA; V gene: TRBV20-1; CDR3 protein: CSARVDNEQYF; CDR3 DNA: TGCAGTGCTAGGGTGGACAACGAGCAGTACTTC
CDR3 length: 12; D gene: NA; J gene: TRBJ2-6; clone size: NA; V gene: TRBV27; CDR3 protein: CASSRGANVLTF; CDR3 DNA: TGTGCCAGCAGTCGGGGGGCCAACGTCCTGACTTTC
CDR3 length: 14; D gene: TRBD2; J gene: TRBJ2-7; clone size: many; V gene: TRBV29-1; CDR3 protein: CSVRGGITPYEQYF; CDR3 DNA: TGCAGCGTTCGGGGGGGGATTACCCCCTACGAGCAGTACTTC
CDR3 length: 12; D gene: NA; J gene: TRBJ2-1; clone size: many; V gene: TRBV20-1; CDR3 protein: CSARLDYNEQFF; CDR3 DNA: TGCAGTGCTAGACTAGACTACAATGAGCAGTTCTTC
CDR3 length: 12; D gene: NA; J gene: TRBJ2-7; clone size: many; V gene: TRBV10-3; CDR3 protein: CAISPTSNEQYF; CDR3 DNA: TGTGCCATCAGCCCAACTAGCAACGAGCAGTACTTC
CDR3 length: 17; D gene: TRBD2; J gene: TRBJ2-1; clone size: many; V gene: TRBV5-1; CDR3 protein: CASSLTIAGLSYNEQFF; CDR3 DNA: TGCGCCAGCAGCTTGACGATAGCGGGACTCTCCTACAATGAGCAGTTCTTC
CDR3 length: 12; D gene: NA; J gene: TRBJ2-1; clone size: many; V gene: TRBV29-1; CDR3 protein: CSIGDIYNEQFF; CDR3 DNA: TGCAGCATCGGCGATATTTACAATGAGCAGTTCTTC
CDR3 length: 16; D gene: TRBD2; J gene: TRBJ2-1; clone size: many; V gene: TRBV7-2; CDR3 protein: CASSPMVASGSQEQFF; CDR3 DNA: TGTGCCAGCAGCCCGATGGTGGCTAGCGGGAGTCAGGAGCAGTTCTTC
CDR3 length: 14; D gene: NA; J gene: TRBJ2-1; clone size: many; V gene: TRBV7-6; CDR3 protein: CASSLETAYNEQFF; CDR3 DNA: TGTGCCAGCAGCTTAGAGACGGCCTACAATGAGCAGTTCTTC
CDR3 length: 17; D gene: NA; J gene: TRBJ1-2; clone size: many; V gene: TRBV5-6; CDR3 protein: CASSLGYNRVPVYGYTF; CDR3 DNA: TGTGCCAGCAGCTTGGGATATAACAGGGTTCCTGTCTATGGCTACACCTTC
CDR3 length: 15; D gene: NA; J gene: TRBJ2-3; clone size: many; V gene: TRBV5-1; CDR3 protein: CASSLDPGSPDTQYF; CDR3 DNA: TGCGCCAGCAGCTTGGATCCGGGTAGCCCAGATACGCAGTATTTT
CDR3 length: 15; D gene: NA; J gene: TRBJ2-3; clone size: many; V gene: TRBV7-6; CDR3 protein: CASSRKGISTDTQYF; CDR3 DNA: TGTGCCAGCAGCCGGAAGGGTATAAGCACAGATACGCAGTATTTT
CDR3 length: 15; D gene: TRBD1; J gene: TRBJ1-5; clone size: many; V gene: TRBV5-1; CDR3 protein: CASSLYGTADQPQHF; CDR3 DNA: TGCGCCAGCAGCTTGTACGGGACAGCCGATCAGCCCCAGCATTTT
CDR3 length: 17; D gene: TRBD2; J gene: TRBJ2-5; clone size: NA; V gene: TRBV7-2; CDR3 protein: CASSFRLVAGGQETQYF; CDR3 DNA: TGTGCCAGCAGCTTCCGTTTGGTAGCGGGGGGGCAAGAGACCCAGTACTTC
CDR3 length: 15; D gene: NA; J gene: TRBJ2-1; clone size: few; V gene: TRBV21-1; CDR3 protein: CASSKLAGDHNEQFF; CDR3 DNA: TGTGCCAGCAGCAAACTAGCGGGAGACCACAATGAGCAGTTCTTC
CDR3 length: 16; D gene: NA; J gene: TRBJ2-2; clone size: many; V gene: TRBV5-1; CDR3 protein: CASSLLALGYTGELFF; CDR3 DNA: TGCGCCAGCAGCTTGTTGGCCTTGGGATACACCGGGGAGCTGTTTTTT
CDR3 length: 13; D gene: NA; J gene: TRBJ2-5; clone size: many; V gene: TRBV15; CDR3 protein: CATSRGAQETQYF; CDR3 DNA: TGTGCCACCAGCAGAGGGGCCCAAGAGACCCAGTACTTC
CDR3 length: 14; D gene: NA; J gene: TRBJ2-7; clone size: many; V gene: TRBV28; CDR3 protein: CASSQTGYPYEQYF; CDR3 DNA: TGTGCCAGCAGCCAGACAGGATACCCATACGAGCAGTACTTC